The next 22 T cell receptor beta chains were all read from a single sample in a study of T cell changes during pregnancy in multiple sclerosis. Generated by immunoSEQ multiplex PCR, the TCRdb table keeps only in-frame clones and is missing some. The sample has some 39,000 clones; 85% to 95% are singletons. The sequencing sample was made of PBMCs (not recorded whether the cells were cultured). All receptors derive from a female donor with multiple sclerosis, enrolled in a pregnancy study.

The rearrangement links TRBV10-3 to TRBJ2-2; 8 nucleotides agree with TRBD2. Trimming at V came to 9 bases and at J to 6 bases, leaving 21 bases not matched to a gene. Germline V CDR1 and CDR2: ENHRY, SYGVKD. This CDR3 spans 18 amino acids. CDR3 residues: CAILTLEATGTSSGELFF. The CDR3 DNA reads as TGTGCCATTCTAACGTTGGAGGCCACCGGGACTAGTTCCGGGGAGCTGTTTTTT.

This clone has a single count. The rearrangement links TRBV7-7 to TRBJ2-2; 7 bases align to TRBD2. Germline values: CDR1 SSHAT, CDR2 FNYEAQ (reference sequence). Unmatched junction bases numbered 1, after V lost 1 base and J lost 2 bases. This CDR3 spans 15 amino acids. The CDR3 bases are TGTGCCAGCAGCTTAGGCGGGAGAAACACCGGGGAGCTGTTTTTT. Encoded protein: CASSLGGRNTGELFF. Full variable domain (outside the CDR3, taken from reference TRBV7-7 and TRBJ2-2): GAGVSQSPRYKVTKRGQDVTLRCDPISSHATLYWYQQALGQGPEFLTYFNYEAQPDKSGLPSDRFSAERPEGSISTLTIQRTEQRDSAMYRCASSLGGRNTGELFFGEGSRLTVL.

J is TRBJ2-1 and V is TRBV7-7; the D is unclear. The CDR3 contains 15 residues. V shed 5 bases and J shed 0 bases, with 11 bases lying between them. From germline, CDR1 is SSHAT and CDR2 FNYEAQ (reference sequence). The CDR3 sequence: CASSPSVSSYNEQFF. The DNA for the CDR3 is TGTGCCAGCAGCCCCAGCGTTAGCTCCTACAATGAGCAGTTCTTC.

The chain couples TRBV18 to TRBJ2-1; weak D call: TRBD2 (6 bases). Between the trimmed V and J ends, which lost 2 bases and 0 bases, there was a span of 14 bases. From germline, CDR1 is KGHSH and CDR2 LQKENI. The CDR3 consists of 17 residues. CDR3 in DNA: TGTGCCAGCTCACCATTTGGGGGGAGAAGCTCCTACAATGAGCAGTTCTTC. Amino acids: CASSPFGGRSSYNEQFF.

A remark on this clone: The same CDR3 also results from other DNA sequences found in this sample. The chain uses TRBV4-3 and TRBJ2-1; 12 nucleotides agree with TRBD2. V lost 3 bases to trimming and J lost 0 bases; unmatched junction nucleotides: 0. The CDR3 spans 16 residues. Germline V lookup: CDR1 LGHNA, CDR2 YSLEER. The CDR3 reads CASSQGLAGSYNEQFF. The CDR3 coding sequence is TGCGCCAGCAGCCAGGGACTAGCGGGCTCCTACAATGAGCAGTTCTTC.

The chain carries TRBV5-4 and TRBJ2-7, with D possibly TRBD1 on 6 matching bases. There are 12 residues in the CDR3. Trimming cost V 4 bases and J 4 bases, with 9 bases left between them. In germline, CDR1 is SGHNT, CDR2 YYREEE (reference sequence). The CDR3 loop is CASSRTGYEQYF. The CDR3 region has the DNA TGTGCCAGCAGCCGAACAGGGTACGAGCAGTACTTC.

The chain uses TRBV7-3 and TRBJ2-7, with TRBD1 matching over 8 bases. Germline loops: CDR1 SGHTA, CDR2 FQGTGA. The V gene end was trimmed by 5 bases and the J gene end by 3 bases; junction bases not matched to a gene: 9. CDR3 size: 15 residues. CDR3 nucleotides: TGTGCCAGCAGCCGTGAGGGGACAGGAGACTACGAGCAGTACTTC. As protein: CASSREGTGDYEQYF.

The rearrangement links TRBV6-5 to TRBJ2-7, with 10 bases that match TRBD2. Trimming cost V 11 bases and J 5 bases; bases outside gene matches: 15. The CDR3 extends over 15 amino acids. Germline CDR1 reads MNHEY; CDR2 reads SVGAGI. CDR3 DNA: TGTGCCGCCGACCCCGGGACTAGCGTAAATCACGAGCAGTACTTC. It encodes CAADPGTSVNHEQYF.

The rearrangement uses TRBV5-1 and TRBJ2-2; D gene uncertain. This CDR3 is built from 13 residues. V shed 0 bases and J shed 4 bases, with 4 bases lying between them. CDR1 is SGHRS, CDR2 YFSETQ, per germline. The CDR3 DNA sequence: TGCGCCAGCAGCTTGGGTCCCACCGGGGAGCTGTTTTTT. Translation gives CASSLGPTGELFF.

The chain recombines TRBV14 with TRBJ2-1, with D perhaps TRBD2 (6 bases). The germline V and J ends were trimmed by 1 base and 8 bases, with 18 bases remaining between them. Germline lookup yields CDR1 SGHDN and CDR2 FVKESK. This CDR3 has 16 residues. The CDR3: CASSQGLRESGYEQFF. As DNA, the CDR3 is TGTGCCAGCAGCCAAGGTTTGAGGGAAAGCGGGTATGAGCAGTTCTTC.

The chain has TRBV10-3 and TRBJ2-3; 7 nucleotides align to TRBD2. The V segment lost 3 bases and the J segment 7 bases; nucleotides outside the gene matches: 7. CDR1 ENHRY and CDR2 SYGVKD come from the germline V gene. The CDR3 sequence is 14 residues long. The CDR3 spells CAISELGGYYTQYF. The CDR3 nucleotides are TGTGCCATCAGTGAATTGGGGGGGTATTATACGCAGTATTTT.

The chain is built from TRBV30 and TRBJ2-4, with TRBD1 matching 8 bases. V gave up 3 bases and J gave up 9 bases; unmatched junction bases: 10. Germline V lookup: CDR1 GTSNPN, CDR2 SVGIG (reference sequence). The CDR3 covers 14 residues. The CDR3 loop is CAWSQSPGGSIQYF. In nucleotides, the CDR3 is TGTGCCTGGAGCCAATCCCCAGGGGGCAGCATTCAGTACTTC.

The rearrangement joins TRBV28 to TRBJ1-5, with D possibly TRBD1 on 6 matching bases. The length of the CDR3 is 14 residues. The germline V gene encodes CDR1 MDHEN and CDR2 SYDVKM. Trimming left V 5 bases short and J 7 bases short, with 15 bases between. In DNA form, the CDR3 reads TGTGCCAGCAGTACAGGGACCCCGGGACAGCCCCAGCATTTT. This gives the protein CASSTGTPGQPQHF.

The chain combines TRBV30 with TRBJ1-2; no reliable D call. This CDR3 has 12 residues. Trimming removed 1 base at V and 5 bases at J, with 8 bases between. CDR1 GTSNPN and CDR2 SVGIG come from the germline V gene (reference sequence). The CDR3 is CAWSGLLYGYTF. CDR3 bases: TGTGCCTGGAGTGGACTGTTATATGGCTACACCTTC. Using reference TRBV30 and TRBJ1-2 for the parts outside the CDR3, the full variable domain is SQTIHQWPATLVQPVGSPLSLECTVEGTSNPNLYWYRQAAGRGLQLLFYSVGIGQISSEVPQNLSASRPQDRQFILSSKKLLLSDSGFYLCAWSGLLYGYTFGSGTRLTVV.

V gene TRBV6-4 combines with J gene TRBJ2-1; 13 positions agree with TRBD2. V gave up 5 bases and J gave up 10 bases; unmatched junction bases: 8. The CDR3 extends over 15 amino acids. Looked up from germline, CDR1 is MRHNA and CDR2 is SNTAGT. CDR3 in DNA: TGTGCCAGCAGTCAAGGACTAGCGGGAGTAGAAGAGCAGTTCTTC. Protein product: CASSQGLAGVEEQFF.

The genes are TRBV9 and TRBJ2-3; the D gene is possibly TRBD2 (6 bases). CDR3 size: 17 residues. V was pared by 4 bases and J by 6 bases, with 24 bases between. Germline CDR1 SGDLS, CDR2 YYNGEE. Here the CDR3 reads CASSRREGGLRRDTQYF. The DNA for the CDR3 is TGTGCCAGCAGCCGACGTGAGGGCGGACTAAGAAGGGATACGCAGTATTTT.

The rearrangement uses TRBV9 and TRBJ2-2; a possible D gene is TRBD2 (6 bases). CDR1 SGDLS and CDR2 YYNGEE come from the germline V gene. The ends were cut back, 0 bases at V and 8 bases at J, with 8 bases in the middle. The CDR3 is 13 amino acids. In DNA form, the CDR3 reads TGTGCCAGCAGCGTAGACGGGGGAGGGGAGCTGTTTTTT. Translated: CASSVDGGGELFF.

This clone was counted a few times. This chain connects TRBV6-4 to TRBJ2-3, with 8 nucleotides matching TRBD2. V lost 6 bases to trimming and J lost 3 bases; unmatched junction nucleotides: 2. The CDR3 length is 13 residues. Germline V gene data show CDR1 as MRHNA and CDR2 as SNTAGT. The CDR3 spells CASSGRETDTQYF. CDR3 bases: TGTGCCAGCAGCGGGAGGGAGACAGATACGCAGTATTTT.

The genes are TRBV5-1 and TRBJ2-5; 7 nucleotides agree with TRBD1. Trimming cost V 4 bases and J 3 bases; bases outside gene matches: 9. The CDR3 extends over 15 amino acids. Germline CDR1 reads SGHRS; CDR2 reads YFSETQ. The DNA of the CDR3 is TGCGCCAGCAGCCCCCTACAGGGGATGGAAGAGACCCAGTACTTC. Protein: CASSPLQGMEETQYF.

The chain is built from TRBV9 and TRBJ2-3; D not resolved. Germline V CDR1 and CDR2: SGDLS, YYNGEE. Trimming shortened V by 5 bases and J by 2 bases, and 9 bases separated the two germline ends. CDR3 size: 13 residues. CDR3 nucleotides: TGTGCCAGCAGTGGATCGTACACAGATACGCAGTATTTT. Encoded protein: CASSGSYTDTQYF.

Regarding this clone: Other DNA sequences in this specimen translate into the identical CDR3. The chain is built from TRBV4-3 and TRBJ2-1; 10 nucleotides align to TRBD2. The V segment lost 1 base and the J segment 0 bases; nucleotides outside the gene matches: 0. This CDR3 contains 16 residues. The germline CDR1 and CDR2 sequences are LGHNA and YSLEER. CDR3 DNA: TGCGCCAGCAGCCAAGGACTAGCGGGCTCCTACAATGAGCAGTTCTTC. Translated, it gives CASSQGLAGSYNEQFF.

The V gene is TRBV5-1, the J gene TRBJ2-7; 7 bases are a match to TRBD2. The CDR3 length is 15 residues. The trim removed 0 bases at V and 6 bases at J, leaving 9 bases unmatched. Germline values: CDR1 SGHRS, CDR2 YFSETQ. CDR3 sequence: CASSLDGRRGSEQYF. CDR3 nucleotides: TGCGCCAGCAGCTTGGACGGGAGGCGGGGCAGCGAGCAGTACTTC.